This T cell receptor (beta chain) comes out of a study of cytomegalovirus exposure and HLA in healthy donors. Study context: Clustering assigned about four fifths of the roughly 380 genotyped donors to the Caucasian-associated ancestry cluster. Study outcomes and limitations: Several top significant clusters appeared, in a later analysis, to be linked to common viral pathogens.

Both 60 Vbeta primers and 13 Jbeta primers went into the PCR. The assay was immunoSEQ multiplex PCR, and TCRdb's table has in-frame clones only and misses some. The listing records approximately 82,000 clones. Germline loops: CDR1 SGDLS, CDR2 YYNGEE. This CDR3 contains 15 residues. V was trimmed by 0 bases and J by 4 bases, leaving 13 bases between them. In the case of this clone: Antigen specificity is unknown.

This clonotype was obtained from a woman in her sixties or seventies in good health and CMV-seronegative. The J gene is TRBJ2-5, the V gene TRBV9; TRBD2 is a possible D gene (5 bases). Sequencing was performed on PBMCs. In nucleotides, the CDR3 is TGTGCCAGCAGCGTAGGAGTCGGCGGGCTAGAGACCCAGTACTTC. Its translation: CASSVGVGGLETQYF.